This TCR beta chain was profiled in a study of blood T cell repertoires in COVID-19. Turning to the study itself: Sites across the United States, Italy and Spain contributed samples from acute and convalescent COVID-19. Sample material is recorded as cDNA or gDNA derived from T cells, B-cell-depleted T cells, or PBMCs.

In the original processing: Reference gene primer amplification yielded estimated nucleated cell counts. Profiling relied on immunoSEQ multiplex PCR, and the TCRdb table lists in-frame clones only, not all of them. V and J calls and clone size are given by that table; D and trimming were obtained from the DNA. The repertoire holds fewer than 200,000 clones, with about 85% as singletons. The CDR3 is made up of 14 amino acids. Germline CDR1 reads SGHNT; CDR2 reads YYREEE (reference sequence). V was cut by 5 bases and J by 3 bases, with 15 bases left in between. Input material: peripheral blood. The receptor comes from a man in his 60s who had recovered from COVID-19. This sequence joins TRBV5-4 and TRBJ2-7; the D gene is possibly TRBD1 (5 bases). The CDR3: CASSEGYRNYEQYF. CDR3 coding DNA: TGTGCCAGCAGTGAAGGGTACAGGAACTACGAGCAGTACTTC.